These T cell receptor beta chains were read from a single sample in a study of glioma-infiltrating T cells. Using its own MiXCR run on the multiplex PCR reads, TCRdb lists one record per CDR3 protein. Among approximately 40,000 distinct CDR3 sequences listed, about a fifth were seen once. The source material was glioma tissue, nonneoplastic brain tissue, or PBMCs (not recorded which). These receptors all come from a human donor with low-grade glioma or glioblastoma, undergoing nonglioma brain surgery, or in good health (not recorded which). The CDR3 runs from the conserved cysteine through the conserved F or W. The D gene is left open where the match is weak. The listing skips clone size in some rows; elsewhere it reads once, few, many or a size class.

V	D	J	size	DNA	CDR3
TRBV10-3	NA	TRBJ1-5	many	TGTGCCATCAGTGCGGGGCTCGATAGCAATCAGCCCCAGCATTTT	CAISAGLDSNQPQHF
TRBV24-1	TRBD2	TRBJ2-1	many	TGTGCCACCAGTGATAGACTAGCGGGAGTGAATGAGCAGTTCTTC	CATSDRLAGVNEQFF
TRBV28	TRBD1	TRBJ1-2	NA	TGTGTTAGCAGTCCGCGGACAGGGGTTTACTATGGCTACACCTTC	CVSSPRTGVYYGYTF
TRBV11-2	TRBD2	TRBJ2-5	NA	TGTGCCAGCAGCTTAGATATGGGACTAGCGAGCACCCAGTACTTC	CASSLDMGLASTQYF
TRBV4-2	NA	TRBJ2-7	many	TGTGCCAGCAGCCAAGGGCTGGGGGCCTACGAGCAGTACTTC	CASSQGLGAYEQYF
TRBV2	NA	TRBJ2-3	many	TGTGCCAGCAGGGAGATTATAGATACGCAGTATTTT	CASREIIDTQYF
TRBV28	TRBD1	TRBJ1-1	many	TGTGCCAGCAATTTCCCGGACAGGGGATTGGCTTTCTTT	CASNFPDRGLAFF
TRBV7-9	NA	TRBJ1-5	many	TGTGCCAGCAGCCCTGGAGCGACTCAGCCCCAGCATTTT	CASSPGATQPQHF
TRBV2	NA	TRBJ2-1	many	TGTGCCAGCAGTGAGGCCTGGGGAAATGAGCAGTTCTTC	CASSEAWGNEQFF
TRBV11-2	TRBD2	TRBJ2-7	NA	TGTGCCAGCAGCCGACAACTAGCGGGAGCCCCTCAGCAGTACTTC	CASSRQLAGAPQQYF
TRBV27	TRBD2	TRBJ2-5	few	TGTGCCAGCAGTCCTCTAGCGGGGGGGCAAGAGACCCAGTACTTC	CASSPLAGGQETQYF
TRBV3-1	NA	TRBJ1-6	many	TGTGCCAGCAGCCATGACGACAGGCGTAATTCACCCCTCCACTTT	CASSHDDRRNSPLHF
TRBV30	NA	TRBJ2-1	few	TGTGCCTGGGGGACGGGTACTGAGCAGTTCTTC	CAWGTGTEQFF
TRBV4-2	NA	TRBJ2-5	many	TGTGCCAGCAGCCAAGAAGTGTTTACCCAAGAGACCCAGTACTTC	CASSQEVFTQETQYF
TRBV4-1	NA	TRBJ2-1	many	TGCGCCAGCAGCCACATACAGGGTCATGAGCAGTTCTTC	CASSHIQGHEQFF
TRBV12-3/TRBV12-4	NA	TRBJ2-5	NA	TGTGCCAGCAGGTTGAGTGAAGAGACCCAGTACTTC	CASRLSEETQYF
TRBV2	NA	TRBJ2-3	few	TGTGCCAGGGAGGGGGAGGATCGCCTCACAGATACGCAGTATTTT	CAREGEDRLTDTQYF
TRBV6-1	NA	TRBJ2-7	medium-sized	TGTGCCAGCAGTGAAGCGGTGGGAGACGAGCAGTACTTC	CASSEAVGDEQYF
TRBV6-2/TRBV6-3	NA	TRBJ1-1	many	TGTGCCAGCAGCATCCGGGAAGGCACTGAAGCTTTCTTT	CASSIREGTEAFF
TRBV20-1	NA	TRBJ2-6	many	TGCAGTGCCGAGGACGGGGGGGCCAACGTCCTGACTTTC	CSAEDGGANVLTF
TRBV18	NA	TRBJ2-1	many	TGTGCCAGCTCACCGGGGGAGGCCTACAATGAGCAGTTCTTC	CASSPGEAYNEQFF
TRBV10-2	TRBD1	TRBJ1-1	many	TGCGCCAGCAGGGCCAACAGGGGCGCTGAAGCTTTCTTT	CASRANRGAEAFF
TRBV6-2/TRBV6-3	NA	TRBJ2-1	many	TGTGCCAGCAGTTACCGCACAGCTTACCCTTACAATGAGCAGTTCTTC	CASSYRTAYPYNEQFF
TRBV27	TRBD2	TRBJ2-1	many	TGTGCCAGCAGTTTATACGGGGGGGGCTACAATGAGCAGTTCTTC	CASSLYGGGYNEQFF